This T cell receptor (beta chain) was identified during a study of T cell changes during pregnancy in multiple sclerosis (dated by TCRdb to the late 2010s). Broadly, across the study: In women with multiple sclerosis, the researchers looked at how the T cell repertoire shifted as pregnancy progressed.

Library prep was done by the immunoSEQ multiplex PCR assay. Imported from immuneACCESS, the table was reduced by TCRdb to in-frame sequences with V and J called. These copies leave out some clones; in studies compared against another copy, an unresolved V gene accounts for under half, and the cause of the remainder is not known. Present in this sample are around 28,000 clones, about nine tenths of which were seen just once. The ten biggest clones cover approximately 4.7% of the sample. CDR3 length: 15 amino acids, cysteine to phenylalanine. The sequence is cut down to CDR3 DNA, 45 bases in frame from base 1. Germline trimming: 4 bases from V, 2 bases from J; junction bases outside gene matches: 9. Reading the germline V gene (reference sequence) gives CDR1 GTSNPN and CDR2 SVGIG. Remarks on this clone: The antigen it binds to is not known. Within one base of it there is no much larger clone, and no base qualities were kept.

The source is a female donor with multiple sclerosis, enrolled in a pregnancy study. The sample was CD8+ T cells from peripheral blood mononuclear cells, taken in the second trimester of pregnancy. This receptor chain uses TRBV30 and TRBJ2-3; the junction holds 7 bases that match TRBD2. CDR3 protein: CAWKRSGDHTDTQYF. The nucleotides read TGTGCCTGGAAACGAAGCGGGGACCACACAGATACGCAGTATTTT. Full variable domain (CDR3 extended with the reference TRBV30 and TRBJ2-3 proteins): SQTIHQWPATLVQPVGSPLSLECTVEGTSNPNLYWYRQAAGRGLQLLFYSVGIGQISSEVPQNLSASRPQDRQFILSSKKLLLSDSGFYLCAWKRSGDHTDTQYFGPGTRLTVL.